The 19 T cell receptor beta chains below come from one sample, sequenced in a study of blood T cell repertoires in COVID-19. This table comes from immunoSEQ multiplex PCR, and its TCRdb copy is limited to in-frame clones, with some not included. The sample shows 85,000 to 120,000 clones, about 82% of them seen only once. The sequenced sample was peripheral blood. The source is a man older than 75 with COVID-19, enrolled during active disease.

V usage is TRBV28 and J usage is TRBJ1-5; the D gene is possibly TRBD1 (6 bases). V shed 1 base and J shed 9 bases, with 13 bases lying between them. This CDR3 is built from 14 residues. CDR1 and CDR2 (germline): MDHEN, SYDVKM. This CDR3 is CASSLYRAGGPQHF. CDR3 nucleotides: TGTGCCAGCAGTTTATACAGGGCGGGTGGGCCCCAGCATTTT.

The chain has TRBV23-1 and TRBJ2-7; D is perhaps TRBD2 (6 bases). TRBV23-1 is an open reading frame, and its role is uncertain. The CDR3 spans 16 residues. V lost 8 bases and J 0 bases, leaving 20 bases between the germline ends. The CDR3: CASLSKGTSSSYEQYF. CDR3 coding DNA: TGCGCCAGCTTGTCAAAAGGGACTTCGAGCTCCTACGAGCAGTACTTC.

The chain uses TRBV6-5 and TRBJ1-6; TRBD1 aligns across 7 bases. The CDR3 spans 16 residues. Germline loops: CDR1 MNHEY, CDR2 SVGAGI. The V segment lost 0 bases and the J segment 9 bases; nucleotides outside the gene matches: 8. Here the CDR3 DNA reads TGTGCCAGCAGTTACTCGTTCCAGGGGGTGGTTTCACCCCTCCACTTT. It yields the protein CASSYSFQGVVSPLHF.

The V gene is TRBV29-1, the J gene TRBJ2-2; TRBD2 matches at 7 bases. Germline CDR1 reads SQVTM; CDR2 reads ANQGSEA. J was trimmed by 1 base and V by 7 bases; bases with no gene match: 6. This CDR3 has 14 residues. CDR3 protein: CSAGEGRNTGELFF. Written as DNA, the CDR3 is TGCAGCGCCGGGGAGGGGCGGAACACCGGGGAGCTGTTTTTT.

The V and J genes are TRBV27 and TRBJ2-7; 9 bases match TRBD1. V shed 3 bases and J 7 bases; nucleotides not matched to a gene: 10. The CDR3 length is 15 residues. CDR1 is MNHEY, CDR2 SMNVEV, per germline (reference sequence). DNA of the CDR3: TGTGCCAGCAGTTTCGGAGGGACAGGGCATGGGGAGCAGTACTTC. It is translated as CASSFGGTGHGEQYF.

The chain carries TRBV9 and TRBJ2-1; D unresolved. Looked up from germline, CDR1 is SGDLS and CDR2 is YYNGEE. V was shortened by 2 bases and J by 6 bases, with 9 bases between the two germline ends. The CDR3 has 13 residues. The DNA for the CDR3 is TGTGCCAGCAGCGTCGGTCAACTCAATGAGCAGTTCTTC. Translated: CASSVGQLNEQFF.

The rearrangement uses TRBV29-1 and TRBJ2-2; weak D call: TRBD1 (6 bases). V lost 4 bases and J lost 1, with 10 bases in between. CDR1 is SQVTM, CDR2 ANQGSEA, per germline. This CDR3 spans 14 amino acids. DNA for the CDR3: TGCAGCGTTGCCTCGGACAGGAACACCGGGGAGCTGTTTTTT. Encoded protein: CSVASDRNTGELFF.

This chain joins TRBV9 and TRBJ2-7, with D perhaps TRBD1 (5 bases). Germline CDR1 is SGDLS and CDR2 is YYNGEE. V lost 4 bases to trimming and J lost 0 bases, with 14 bases between them. The CDR3 has 15 residues. DNA of the CDR3: TGTGCCAGCAGCCCGACAGAACTTCCCTCCTACGAGCAGTACTTC. It codes for CASSPTELPSYEQYF. Variable domain in full (rest from reference TRBV9 and TRBJ2-7): DSGVTQTPKHLITATGQRVTLRCSPRSGDLSVYWYQQSLDQGLQFLIQYYNGEERAKGNILERFSAQQFPDLHSELNLSSLELGDSALYFCASSPTELPSYEQYFGPGTRLTVT.

This chain connects TRBV5-4 to TRBJ2-6; 7 bases line up with TRBD1. Germline values: CDR1 SGHNT, CDR2 YYREEE (reference sequence). There are 15 residues in the CDR3. V was pared by 2 bases and J by 8 bases, with 7 bases of the junction left unmatched. The CDR3 here is CASSLQGSGTNVLTF. The CDR3, as DNA: TGTGCCAGCAGCTTACAGGGGTCCGGGACCAACGTCCTGACTTTC.

This chain uses TRBV29-1 with TRBJ2-3; D unclear. Germline lookup yields CDR1 SQVTM and CDR2 ANQGSEA. The CDR3 has 14 amino acids. The V and J ends lost 3 bases and 1 base respectively, with 11 bases between them. The CDR3 is CSVESSVRTDTQYF. CDR3 nucleotides: TGCAGCGTTGAGTCCAGCGTCCGCACAGATACGCAGTATTTT.

This clone came up a few times. The chain couples TRBV6-2 or TRBV6-3 to TRBJ2-7; a possible D gene is TRBD1 (6 bases). V was pared by 2 bases and J by 7 bases, with 9 bases between. The CDR3 loop spans 12 amino acids. Germline V CDR1 and CDR2: MNHEY, SVGEGT. The CDR3 DNA is TGTGCCAGCAGTTACCGGGACACTGAGCAGTACTTC. This gives the protein CASSYRDTEQYF.

In this sample, this clone turned up a few times. The chain carries TRBV29-1 and TRBJ2-7; TRBD2 matches 7 bases. J lost 3 bases, V lost 5 bases, and 13 bases had no gene match. Looked up from germline, CDR1 is SQVTM and CDR2 is ANQGSEA. The CDR3 totals 15 residues. The CDR3 sequence: CSVLFATGGFYEQYF. The CDR3 DNA follows: TGCAGCGTTCTCTTTGCAACGGGAGGATTCTACGAGCAGTACTTC.

CDR3 region: CASSRARRGGRDWYEQYF. The CDR3, as DNA: TGTGCCAGCAGCCGCGCGCGTAGAGGGGGCCGCGATTGGTACGAGCAGTACTTC. V and J are TRBV7-9 and TRBJ2-7; 7 bases align to TRBD1. V shed 5 bases and J 4 bases; nucleotides not matched to a gene: 20. Per the germline V gene, CDR1 is SEHNR and CDR2 is FQNEAQ (reference sequence). This CDR3 has 18 residues.

This rearrangement joins TRBV3-1 (or the pseudogene TRBV3-2) to TRBJ2-7; a possible D gene is TRBD2 (5 bases). Germline-derived CDR1 and CDR2 are LGHDT and YNNKEL (reference sequence). The V and J ends lost 2 bases and 2 bases respectively, with 7 bases between them. The length of the CDR3 is 13 residues. The CDR3 here is CASSQTGAYEQYF. The CDR3 DNA is TGTGCCAGCAGCCAAACCGGGGCCTACGAGCAGTACTTC.

The J gene is TRBJ2-5, the V gene TRBV27; D possibly corresponds to TRBD1 (5 bases). The CDR3 loop spans 14 amino acids. Germline V lookup: CDR1 MNHEY, CDR2 SMNVEV (reference sequence). The germline V and J ends were trimmed by 8 bases and 2 bases, with 15 bases remaining between them. The CDR3 sequence: CASSRGQLQETQYF. CDR3 bases: TGTGCCAGCTCAAGGGGCCAACTTCAAGAGACCCAGTACTTC.

The chain combines TRBV6-6 with TRBJ2-7; D is possibly TRBD1 (6 bases). The CDR3 runs 15 residues. Germline CDR1 is MNHNY and CDR2 is SVGAGI (reference sequence). The germline V and J ends were trimmed by 4 bases and 0 bases, with 13 bases remaining between them. CDR3 nucleotide sequence: TGTGCCAGCAGTTTCAACGACAGGCTCTCCTACGAGCAGTACTTC. Translating it yields CASSFNDRLSYEQYF.

The gene calls are TRBV4-3 and TRBJ1-2, with TRBD1 matching 7 bases. CDR1 and CDR2 (germline): LGHNA, YSLEER. The CDR3 runs 13 residues. Germline trimming cut 4 bases from V and 8 bases from J; bases unmatched to any gene: 7. The CDR3 nucleotides are TGCGCCAGCAGCCCCGACAGGGAACGCGGCTACACCTTC. Its protein product is CASSPDRERGYTF.

The chain has TRBV6-2 or TRBV6-3 and TRBJ1-2; no reliable D call. The CDR3 contains 14 residues. CDR1 is MNHEY and CDR2 is SVGEGT in the germline V gene. V lost 0 bases and J lost 2, with 7 bases in between. CDR3 protein: CASSYSEGNYGYTF. The DNA of the CDR3 is TGTGCCAGCAGTTACTCCGAGGGAAACTATGGCTACACCTTC.

The chain carries TRBV6-2 or TRBV6-3 and TRBJ2-7, with 8 bases fitting TRBD1. This CDR3 is 14 amino acids long. CDR1 is MNHEY, CDR2 SVGEGT, per germline. With V trimmed by 2 bases and J by 3 bases, 3 bases remained unmatched. CDR3 sequence reads: CASSYRTGIYEQYF. DNA of the CDR3: TGTGCCAGCAGTTACCGGACAGGGATCTACGAGCAGTACTTC.